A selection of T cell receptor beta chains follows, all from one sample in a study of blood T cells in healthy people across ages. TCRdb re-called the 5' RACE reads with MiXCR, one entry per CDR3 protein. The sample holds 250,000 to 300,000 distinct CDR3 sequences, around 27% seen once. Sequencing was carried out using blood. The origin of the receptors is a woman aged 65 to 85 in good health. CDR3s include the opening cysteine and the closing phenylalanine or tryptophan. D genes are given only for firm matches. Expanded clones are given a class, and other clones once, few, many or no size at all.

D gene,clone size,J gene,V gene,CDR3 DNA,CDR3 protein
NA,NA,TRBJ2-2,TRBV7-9,TGTGCCAGCACCAGCTCCGAGGGGGGGGAGCTGTTTTTT,CASTSSEGGELFF
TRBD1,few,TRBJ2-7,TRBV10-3,TGTGCCATCGGGGGACAGACCCTTCCCGAGCAGTACTTC,CAIGGQTLPEQYF
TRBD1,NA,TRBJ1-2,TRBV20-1,TGCAGTGCTAGAGATCCAGGGGGCGGATGGGGCTACACCTTC,CSARDPGGGWGYTF
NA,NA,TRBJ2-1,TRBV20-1,TGCAGTGCTCCCGACGGCGGGACCAGGAGCTCCTACAATGAGCAGTTCTTC,CSAPDGGTRSSYNEQFF
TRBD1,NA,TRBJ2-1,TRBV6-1,TGTGCCAGTAGGGACAGGGGAATAAATGAGCAGTTCTTC,CASRDRGINEQFF
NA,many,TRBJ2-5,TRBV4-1,TGCGCCAGCAGCCACGGGACTTCAGAGACCCAGTACTTC,CASSHGTSETQYF
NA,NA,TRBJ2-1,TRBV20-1,TGCAGTGCCGCTTCCTTAGTCGGGAGCTCCTACAATGAGCAGTTCTTC,CSAASLVGSSYNEQFF
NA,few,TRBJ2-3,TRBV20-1,TGCAGTGGGCTAGGCCTAGTGGCCGGAGATACGCAGTATTTT,CSGLGLVAGDTQYF
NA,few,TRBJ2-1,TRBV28,TGTGCCAGCAGTCCCCCGGGGTCCGGGCCCTACAATGAGCGGTTCTTC,CASSPPGSGPYNERFF
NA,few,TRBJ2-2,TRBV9,TGTGCCAGCAGCGTAGCATTTCCGACATCGAACACCGGGGAGCTGTTTTTT,CASSVAFPTSNTGELFF
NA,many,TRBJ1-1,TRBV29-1,TGCAGCGTTGGGGGAGGGCGCACTGAAGCTTTCTTT,CSVGGGRTEAFF
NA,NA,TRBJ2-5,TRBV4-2,TGTGCCAGCAGCCAAGGGTCGGGGAAGGGCCAAGAGACCCAGTACTTC,CASSQGSGKGQETQYF
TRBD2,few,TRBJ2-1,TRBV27,TGTGCCAGCAGGGTCGGGCTAGCGGGAGTCGGTGAGCAGTTCTTC,CASRVGLAGVGEQFF
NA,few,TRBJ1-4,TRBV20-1,TGCAGTGCTAGAGAACCCAGGGGAGGGAAGGAAAAACTGTTTTTT,CSAREPRGGKEKLFF
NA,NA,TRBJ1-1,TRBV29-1,TGCAGCGTTGACGGGCAGGGGTTAGAGGAAGCTTTCTTT,CSVDGQGLEEAFF
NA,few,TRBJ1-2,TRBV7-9,TGTGCCAGCAGCTTAGCGGACCGTCTTTATGGCTACACCTTC,CASSLADRLYGYTF
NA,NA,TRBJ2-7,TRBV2,TGTGCCAGCAACGGCCGCTCCTACGAGCAGTACTTC,CASNGRSYEQYF
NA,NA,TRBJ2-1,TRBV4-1,TGCGCCAGCAGCCACGGGGGGACAATCAACTCCTACAATGAGCAGTTCTTC,CASSHGGTINSYNEQFF
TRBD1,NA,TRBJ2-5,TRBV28,TGTGCCAGCAGGCCTACAGGGGCCCAAGAGACCCAGTACTTC,CASRPTGAQETQYF
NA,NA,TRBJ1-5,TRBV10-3,TGTGCCATCAGGGGAGAGGCAAATCAGCCCCAGCATTTT,CAIRGEANQPQHF
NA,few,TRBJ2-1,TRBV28,TGTGCCAGTATTTCGGGAGAGGGGGGACGGAATGAGCAGTTCTTC,CASISGEGGRNEQFF
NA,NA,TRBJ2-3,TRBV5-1,TGCGCCAGCAGCTTTAGCACTCCGGGGGATACGCAGTATTTT,CASSFSTPGDTQYF
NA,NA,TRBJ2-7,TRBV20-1,TGCAGTGCATCACAGGTCCCCCTCGGGGAGCAGTACTTC,CSASQVPLGEQYF
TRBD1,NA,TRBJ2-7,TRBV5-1,TGCGCCAGCAGCAAAGGACAGGCACCCCTTAGGGAGCAGTACTTC,CASSKGQAPLREQYF
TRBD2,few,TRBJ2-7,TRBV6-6,TGTGCCAGCGGGACTAGCGGCAACGAGCAGTACTTC,CASGTSGNEQYF
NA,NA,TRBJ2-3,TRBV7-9,TGTGCCAGCACCGTGGGGGGCGTGTCAGGTACGCAGTATTTT,CASTVGGVSGTQYF
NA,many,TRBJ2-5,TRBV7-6,TGTGCCAGCAGGAAAGGAGAGACCCAGTACTTC,CASRKGETQYF
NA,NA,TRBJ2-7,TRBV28,TGTGCCAGCGTAAATCAAGGGGGAGGCCACGAGCAGTACTTC,CASVNQGGGHEQYF
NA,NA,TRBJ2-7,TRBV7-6,TGTGCCAGCAGCTCGACCCCGACCAACTACGAGCAGTACTTC,CASSSTPTNYEQYF
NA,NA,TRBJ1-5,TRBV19,TGTGCCAGTAGTATAGGGGAGGTATATCAGCCCCAGCATTTT,CASSIGEVYQPQHF
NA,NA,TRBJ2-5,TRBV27,TGTGCCAGCCGAAACCAGGGGTTTCTCGGCCGCCTAGAGACCCAGTACTTC,CASRNQGFLGRLETQYF
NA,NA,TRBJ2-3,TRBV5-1,TGCGCCAGCAGCCCTGGGACATATCCAGGAGATACGCAGTATTTT,CASSPGTYPGDTQYF
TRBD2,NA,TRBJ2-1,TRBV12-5,TGTGCTAGTGGTTTGAGCGGGGTCTACAATGAGCAGTTCTTC,CASGLSGVYNEQFF
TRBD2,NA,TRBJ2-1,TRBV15,TGTGCCACCAGCACCTTAGCGGGAGGGAACTACAATGAGCAGTTCTTC,CATSTLAGGNYNEQFF
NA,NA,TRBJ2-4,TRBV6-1,TGTGCCAGCAGAGGCATGGCCAAAAACATTCAGTACTTC,CASRGMAKNIQYF
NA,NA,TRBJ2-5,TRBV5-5,TGTGCCAGCAGCTTGGGGGGGCTTCGTATGGAGACCCAGTACTTC,CASSLGGLRMETQYF
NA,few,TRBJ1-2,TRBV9,TGTGCCAGCAGCGGGGGGGTTGTGACTAGGAATTATGGCTACACCTTC,CASSGGVVTRNYGYTF
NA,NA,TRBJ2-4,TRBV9,TGTGCCAGCAGCGTAAACACAGGGCCCGGGAACATTCAGTACTTC,CASSVNTGPGNIQYF
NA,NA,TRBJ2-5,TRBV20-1,TGCAGTTCACCTCCCCAGGGGGGAGAGACCCAGTACTTC,CSSPPQGGETQYF
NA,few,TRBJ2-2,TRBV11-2,TGTGCCAGCAGCTTAGTGCCGGTCACCGGGGAGCTGTTTTTT,CASSLVPVTGELFF
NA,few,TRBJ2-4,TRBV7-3,TGTGCCAGCAGCTTAAATAGCCAAGGCATTCAGTACTTC,CASSLNSQGIQYF
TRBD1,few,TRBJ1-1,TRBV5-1,TGCGCCAGCAGCTCAACGACAGGGGTTAAATCTGAAGCTTTCTTT,CASSSTTGVKSEAFF
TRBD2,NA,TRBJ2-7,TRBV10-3,TGTGCCATTGGGACTAGCGGGAGCTACGAGCAGTACTTC,CAIGTSGSYEQYF
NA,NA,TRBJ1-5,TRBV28,TGTGCCAGCAGTTTGAACGGGCAGCCCCAGCATTTT,CASSLNGQPQHF
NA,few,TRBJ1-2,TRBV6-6,TGTGCCAGCAGGGGAGCAGCCCTAGGATATGGCTACACCTTC,CASRGAALGYGYTF
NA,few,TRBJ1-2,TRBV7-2,TGTGCCAGCAGCTTAACGCTGGGTCCCAACTATGGCTACACCTTC,CASSLTLGPNYGYTF
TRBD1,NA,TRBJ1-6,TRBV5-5,TGTGCCAGCAGCTCCGGGACAGGCGTTTCACCCCTCCACTTT,CASSSGTGVSPLHF
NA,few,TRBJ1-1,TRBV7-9,TGTGCCAGCAGCTTAGTTTCGGGCACTGAAGCTTTCTTT,CASSLVSGTEAFF
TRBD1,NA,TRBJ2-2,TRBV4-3,TGCGCCAGCAGCCAAGAACCAGGGGGCACCGGGGAGCTGTTTTTT,CASSQEPGGTGELFF
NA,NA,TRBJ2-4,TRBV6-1,TGTGCCAGCAGTGACCGAGCGGCCGACTACAAAAACATTCAGTACTTC,CASSDRAADYKNIQYF
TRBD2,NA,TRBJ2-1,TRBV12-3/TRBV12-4,TGTGCCAGCAGCGGGACTAGCGGGAGCAATGAGCAGTTCTTC,CASSGTSGSNEQFF
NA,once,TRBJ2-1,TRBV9,TGTGCCAGCAGCGGGATTCCGGGAGTAGCTGAGCGGAATGAGCAGTTCTTC,CASSGIPGVAERNEQFF
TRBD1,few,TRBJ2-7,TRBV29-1,TGCAGCGTCGGGACAGGGAAAGTGGACGAGCAGTACTTC,CSVGTGKVDEQYF
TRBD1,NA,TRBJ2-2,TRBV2,TGTGCCAGCAGTGTTTTAGGACAGGGGAGCACCGGGGAGCTGTTTTTT,CASSVLGQGSTGELFF
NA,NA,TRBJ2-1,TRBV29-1,TGCAGCGTCGATACAGGGACCAATGAGCAGTTCTTC,CSVDTGTNEQFF
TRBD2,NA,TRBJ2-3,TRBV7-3,TGTGCCAGCAGCGCAAGCGGGAGGCACACAGATACGCAGTATTTT,CASSASGRHTDTQYF
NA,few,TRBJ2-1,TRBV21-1,TGTGCCAGCAGCAAAGTTGGGCTAGCAGGGTCGGCCCACAATGAGCAGTTCTTC,CASSKVGLAGSAHNEQFF
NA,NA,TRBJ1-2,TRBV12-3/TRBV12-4,TGTGCCAGCAGTAGCGACCGTAACTATGGCTACACCTTC,CASSSDRNYGYTF
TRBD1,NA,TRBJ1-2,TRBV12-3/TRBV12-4,TGTGCCAGCAGTTACGCCCGGACAGGGAACTATGGCTACACCTTC,CASSYARTGNYGYTF